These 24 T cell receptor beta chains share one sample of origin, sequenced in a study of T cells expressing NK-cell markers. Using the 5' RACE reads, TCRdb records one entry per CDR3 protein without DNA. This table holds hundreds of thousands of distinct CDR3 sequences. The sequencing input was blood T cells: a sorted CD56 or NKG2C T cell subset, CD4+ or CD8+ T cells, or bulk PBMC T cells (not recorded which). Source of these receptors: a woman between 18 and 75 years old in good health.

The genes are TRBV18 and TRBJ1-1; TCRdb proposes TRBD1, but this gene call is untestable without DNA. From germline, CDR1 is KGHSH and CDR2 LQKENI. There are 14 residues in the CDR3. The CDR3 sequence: CASSPDRAGTEAFF.

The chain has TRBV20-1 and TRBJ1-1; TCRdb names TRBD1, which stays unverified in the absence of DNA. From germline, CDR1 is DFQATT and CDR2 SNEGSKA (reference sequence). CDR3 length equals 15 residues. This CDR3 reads CSARAAEKRGQEAFF.

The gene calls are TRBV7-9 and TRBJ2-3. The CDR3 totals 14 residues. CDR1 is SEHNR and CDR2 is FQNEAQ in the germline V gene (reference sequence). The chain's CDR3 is CASSLVQSTDTQYF.

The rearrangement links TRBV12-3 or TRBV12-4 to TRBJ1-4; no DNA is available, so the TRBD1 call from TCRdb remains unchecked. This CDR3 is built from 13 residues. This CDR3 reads CASTPGTDEKLFF.

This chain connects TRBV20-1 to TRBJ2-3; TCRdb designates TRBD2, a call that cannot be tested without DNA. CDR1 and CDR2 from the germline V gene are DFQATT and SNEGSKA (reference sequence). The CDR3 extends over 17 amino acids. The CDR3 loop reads CSARVLGLAGGADTQYF.

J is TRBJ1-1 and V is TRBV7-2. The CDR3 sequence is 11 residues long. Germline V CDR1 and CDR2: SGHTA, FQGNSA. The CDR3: CASSFSGQAFF.

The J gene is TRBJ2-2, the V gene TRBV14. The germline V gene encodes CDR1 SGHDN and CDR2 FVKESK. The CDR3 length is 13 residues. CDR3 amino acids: CASSQGYTGELFF.

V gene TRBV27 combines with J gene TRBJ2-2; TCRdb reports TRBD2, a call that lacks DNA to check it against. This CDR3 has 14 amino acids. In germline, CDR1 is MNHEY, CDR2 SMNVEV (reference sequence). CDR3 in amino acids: CASSPGLYTGELFF.

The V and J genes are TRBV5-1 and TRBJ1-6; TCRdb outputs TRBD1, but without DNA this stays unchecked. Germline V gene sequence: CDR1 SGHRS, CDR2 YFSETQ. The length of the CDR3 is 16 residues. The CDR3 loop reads CASSLGQGEIGSPLHF.

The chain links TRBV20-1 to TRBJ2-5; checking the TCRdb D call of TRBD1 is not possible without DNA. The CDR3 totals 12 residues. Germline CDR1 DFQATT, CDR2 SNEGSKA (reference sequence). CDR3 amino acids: CSAVGGAQTQYF.

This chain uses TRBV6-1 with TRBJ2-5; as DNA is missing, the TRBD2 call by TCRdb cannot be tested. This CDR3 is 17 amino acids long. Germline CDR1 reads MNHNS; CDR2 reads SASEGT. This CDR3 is CASRPISGGALQETQYF.

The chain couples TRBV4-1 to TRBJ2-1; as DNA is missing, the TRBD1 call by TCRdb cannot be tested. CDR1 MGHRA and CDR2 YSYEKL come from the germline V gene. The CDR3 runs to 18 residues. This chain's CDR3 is CASSHTLGGRSSYNEQFF.

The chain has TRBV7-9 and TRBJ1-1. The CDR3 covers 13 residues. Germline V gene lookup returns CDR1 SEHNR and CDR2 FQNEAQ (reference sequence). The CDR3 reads CASSLVHGSEAFF.

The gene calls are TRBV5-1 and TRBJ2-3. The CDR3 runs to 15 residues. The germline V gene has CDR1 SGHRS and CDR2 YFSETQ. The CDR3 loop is CASSLEFRFTDTQYF.

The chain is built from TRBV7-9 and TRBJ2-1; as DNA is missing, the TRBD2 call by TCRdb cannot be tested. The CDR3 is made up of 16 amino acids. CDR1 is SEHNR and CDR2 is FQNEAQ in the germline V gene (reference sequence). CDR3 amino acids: CASSFSLAGATMMQFF. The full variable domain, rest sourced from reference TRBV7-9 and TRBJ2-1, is DTGVSQNPRHKITKRGQNVTFRCDPISEHNRLYWYRQTLGQGPEFLTYFQNEAQLEKSRLLSDRFSAERPKGSFSTLEIQRTEQGDSAMYLCASSFSLAGATMMQFFGPGTRLTVL.

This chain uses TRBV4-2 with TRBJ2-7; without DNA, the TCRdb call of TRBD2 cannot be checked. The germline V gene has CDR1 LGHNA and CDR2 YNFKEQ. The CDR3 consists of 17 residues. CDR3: CASSQALLAGNVYEQYF.

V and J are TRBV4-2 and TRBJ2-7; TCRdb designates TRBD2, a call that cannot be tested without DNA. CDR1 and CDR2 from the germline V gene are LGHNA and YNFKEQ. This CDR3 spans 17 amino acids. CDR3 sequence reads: CASSQDGRVEGSGEQYF.

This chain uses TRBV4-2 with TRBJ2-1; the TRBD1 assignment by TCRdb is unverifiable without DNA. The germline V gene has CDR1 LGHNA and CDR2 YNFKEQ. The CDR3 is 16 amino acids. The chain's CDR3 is CASSQTGARGVNEQFF.

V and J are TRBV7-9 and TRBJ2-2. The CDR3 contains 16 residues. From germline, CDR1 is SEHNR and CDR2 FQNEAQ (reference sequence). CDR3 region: CASSLRSAFSAGELFF.

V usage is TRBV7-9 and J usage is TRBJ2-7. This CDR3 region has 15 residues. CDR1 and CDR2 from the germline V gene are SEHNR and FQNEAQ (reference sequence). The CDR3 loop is CASSLGAELLYEQYF.

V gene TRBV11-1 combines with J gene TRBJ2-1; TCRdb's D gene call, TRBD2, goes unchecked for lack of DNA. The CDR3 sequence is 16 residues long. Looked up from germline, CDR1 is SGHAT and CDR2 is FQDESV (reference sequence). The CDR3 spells CASSLGGGGAHNEQFF.

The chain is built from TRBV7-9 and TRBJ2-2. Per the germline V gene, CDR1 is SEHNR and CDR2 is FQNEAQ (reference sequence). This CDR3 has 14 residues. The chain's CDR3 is CASSLVSADGELFF. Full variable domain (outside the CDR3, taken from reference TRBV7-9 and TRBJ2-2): DTGVSQNPRHKITKRGQNVTFRCDPISEHNRLYWYRQTLGQGPEFLTYFQNEAQLEKSRLLSDRFSAERPKGSFSTLEIQRTEQGDSAMYLCASSLVSADGELFFGEGSRLTVL.

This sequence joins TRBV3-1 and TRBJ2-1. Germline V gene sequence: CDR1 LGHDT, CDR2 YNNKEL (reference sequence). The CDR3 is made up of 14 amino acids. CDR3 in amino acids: CASSQARTASEQFF.

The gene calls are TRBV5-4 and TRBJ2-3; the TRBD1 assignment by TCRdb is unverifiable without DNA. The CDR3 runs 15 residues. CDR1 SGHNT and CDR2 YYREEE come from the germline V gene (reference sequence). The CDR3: CASSLTAGAVDTQYF.